The T cell receptor beta chain described here comes from a study of OX40 agonist ivuxolimab in advanced cancers. For this clone: As yet, its antigen is unknown.

Study findings and constraints: At 0.1 to 3.0 mg/kg and by week 6, CD4+ and CD8+ T cells in the blood had expanded clonally.

Libraries were prepared by immunoSEQ multiplex PCR; TCRdb keeps only in-frame clonotypes and omits some of them. The sample consists of about 68,000 clones, about 85% of them appearing once. Autoimmune disease history or systemic immunosuppression excluded patients. At cycle 4 day 1, cycle 7 day 1, and baseline, blood was sampled. V was pared by 4 bases and J by 3 bases, with 3 bases of the junction left unmatched. Germline CDR1 and CDR2: SNHLY and FYNNEI. The CDR3 has 14 amino acids. The gene calls are TRBV2 and TRBJ1-3, with TRBD1 matching over 7 bases. The sequence derives from an adult with an advanced solid tumor such as melanoma, head and neck, liver or kidney cancer. The specimen was CD4+ or CD8+ T cells sorted from blood, collected in a trial of the OX40 agonist ivuxolimab. The CDR3 nucleotides are TGTGCCAGCAGTGTAGGGGGCGATGGAAACACCATATATTTT. It yields the protein CASSVGGDGNTIYF.